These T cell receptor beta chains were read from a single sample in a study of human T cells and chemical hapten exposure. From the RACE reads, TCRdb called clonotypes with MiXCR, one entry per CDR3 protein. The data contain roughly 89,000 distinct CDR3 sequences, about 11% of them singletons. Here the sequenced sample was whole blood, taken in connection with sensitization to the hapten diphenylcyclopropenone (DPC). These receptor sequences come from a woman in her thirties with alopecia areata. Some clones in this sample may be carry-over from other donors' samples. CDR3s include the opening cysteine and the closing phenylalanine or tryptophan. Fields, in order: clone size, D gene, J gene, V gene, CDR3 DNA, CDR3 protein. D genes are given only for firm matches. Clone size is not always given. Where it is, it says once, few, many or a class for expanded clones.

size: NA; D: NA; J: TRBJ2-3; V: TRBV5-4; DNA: TGTGCCAGCAGCTTCCAAGGAGGGGGGCCGAGCGATACGCAGTATTTT; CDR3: CASSFQGGGPSDTQYF
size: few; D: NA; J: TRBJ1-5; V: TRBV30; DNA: TGTGCCTGGAGTCGAACAGGGCTTTATAGCAATCAGCCCCAGCATTTT; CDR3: CAWSRTGLYSNQPQHF
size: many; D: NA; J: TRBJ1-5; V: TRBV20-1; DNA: TGCAGTGCTCCTACCCCTGGACAGAGGAGAAATCAGCCCCAGCATTTT; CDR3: CSAPTPGQRRNQPQHF
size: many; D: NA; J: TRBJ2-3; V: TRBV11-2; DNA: TGTGCCAGCAGCCGTCGGGGGCGGGCTGACACAGATACGCAGTATTTT; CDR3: CASSRRGRADTDTQYF
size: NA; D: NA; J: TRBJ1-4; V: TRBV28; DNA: TGTGCCAGCAGTTTTCGGGAAAAACTGTTTTTT; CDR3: CASSFREKLFF
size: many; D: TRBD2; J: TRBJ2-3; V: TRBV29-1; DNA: TGCAGCGCCAGACTAGCGGGGAACACAGATACGCAGTATTTT; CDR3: CSARLAGNTDTQYF
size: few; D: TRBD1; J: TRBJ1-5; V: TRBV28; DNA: TGTGCCAGCTCGACAGGGTTTGCTCAGCCCCAGCATTTT; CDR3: CASSTGFAQPQHF
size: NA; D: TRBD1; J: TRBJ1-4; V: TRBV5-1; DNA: TGCGCCAGCAGCTTGGGGCTCCAGGGGGAGGAAAAACTGTTTTTT; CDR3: CASSLGLQGEEKLFF
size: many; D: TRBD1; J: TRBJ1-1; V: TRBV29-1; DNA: TGCAGCGTTGATAGACAGGGAGGGACTGAAGCTTTCTTT; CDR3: CSVDRQGGTEAFF
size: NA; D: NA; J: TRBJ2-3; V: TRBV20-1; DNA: TGCAGTGCTAGAGATGGGGGGTACACAGATACGCAGTATTTT; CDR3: CSARDGGYTDTQYF
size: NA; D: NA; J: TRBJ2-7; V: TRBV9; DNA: TGTGCCAGCACCCCTAGGGCAACTGGCTCCTACGAGCAGTACTTC; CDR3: CASTPRATGSYEQYF
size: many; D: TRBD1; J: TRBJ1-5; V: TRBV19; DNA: TGTGCCAGTAGTACCCGGGACAGGAGTTATAGCAATCAGCCCCAGCATTTT; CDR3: CASSTRDRSYSNQPQHF
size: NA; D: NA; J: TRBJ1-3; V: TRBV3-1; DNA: TGTGCCAGCAGCCTTTCGGAGAGCTCTGGAAACACCATATATTTT; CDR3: CASSLSESSGNTIYF
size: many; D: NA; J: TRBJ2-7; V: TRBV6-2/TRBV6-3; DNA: TGTGCCAGCAGTTACTCGAGAGCCCTCTACGAGCAGTACTTC; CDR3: CASSYSRALYEQYF
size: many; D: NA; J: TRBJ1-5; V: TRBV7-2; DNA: TGTGCCAGCAGTCACGACGGTAGCAATCAGCCCCAGCATTTT; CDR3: CASSHDGSNQPQHF
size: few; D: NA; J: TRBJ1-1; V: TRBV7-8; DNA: TGTGCCAGCAGCCTGAGCGGGGCGCCGAACACTGAAGCTTTCTTT; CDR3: CASSLSGAPNTEAFF
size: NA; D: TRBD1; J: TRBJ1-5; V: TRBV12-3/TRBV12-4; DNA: TGTGCCAGCAGTCCGACAGGGGGTCATCAGCCCCAGCATTTT; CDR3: CASSPTGGHQPQHF
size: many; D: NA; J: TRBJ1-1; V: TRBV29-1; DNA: TGCATCTACCGGGACACGGGGAACACTGAAGCTTTCTTT; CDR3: CIYRDTGNTEAFF
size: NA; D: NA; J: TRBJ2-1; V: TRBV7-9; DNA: TGTGCCAGCAGCTTGACACAGGGTTATTACAATGAGCAGTTCTTC; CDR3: CASSLTQGYYNEQFF
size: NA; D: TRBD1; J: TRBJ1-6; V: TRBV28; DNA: TGTGCCACCTCCGGGACAGGGGATTCACCCCTCCACTTT; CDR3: CATSGTGDSPLHF
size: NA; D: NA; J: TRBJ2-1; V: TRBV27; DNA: TGTGCCAGCAAAGTAATCTTACACAATAAGCAGTTCTTC; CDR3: CASKVILHNKQFF
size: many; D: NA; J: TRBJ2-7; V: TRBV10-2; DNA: TGCGCCAGCAGTGAGTCGGCTGGGAGCTCCTACGAGCAGTACTTC; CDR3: CASSESAGSSYEQYF
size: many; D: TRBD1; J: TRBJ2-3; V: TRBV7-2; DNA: TGTGCCAGCAGCTGGGACAGGGGCACAGATACGCAGTATTTT; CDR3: CASSWDRGTDTQYF
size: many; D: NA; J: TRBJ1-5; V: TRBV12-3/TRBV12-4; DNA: TGTGCCAGCAGTTTAGCGCTAGGCAATCAGCCCCAGCATTTT; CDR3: CASSLALGNQPQHF
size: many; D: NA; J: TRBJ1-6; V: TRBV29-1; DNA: TGCAGCGTTGAATTGGGCAGGGGAAATTCACCCCTCCACTTT; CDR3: CSVELGRGNSPLHF
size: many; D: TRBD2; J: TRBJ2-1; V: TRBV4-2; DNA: TGTGCCAGCAGCCAAGGGCTACTAGCGGGAGAGGGTGAGCAGTTCTTC; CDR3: CASSQGLLAGEGEQFF
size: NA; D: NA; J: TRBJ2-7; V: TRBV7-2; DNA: TGTGCCAGCAGCTTAGCCTGGTACGAGCAGTACTTC; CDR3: CASSLAWYEQYF
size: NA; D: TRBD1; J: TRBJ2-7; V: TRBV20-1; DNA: TGCAGTGCTAGACCGGGACAGGGTAGGGAGCAGTACTTC; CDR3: CSARPGQGREQYF
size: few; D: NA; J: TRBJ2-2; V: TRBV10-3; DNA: TGTGCCATCAGTGAGTCGACGCTAAACACCGGGGAGCTGTTTTTT; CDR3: CAISESTLNTGELFF
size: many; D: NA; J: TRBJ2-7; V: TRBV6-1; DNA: TGTGCCAGCAGGCCGGACGGGACCTACGAGCAGTACTTC; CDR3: CASRPDGTYEQYF
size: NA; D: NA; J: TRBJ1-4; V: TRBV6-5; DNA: TGTGCCAGCAGTTCGTTACAGGGATATGAAAAACTGTTTTTT; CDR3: CASSSLQGYEKLFF